Presented here are 6 T cell receptor beta chains from one specimen sequenced in a study of blood T cell repertoires in COVID-19. The data were produced by immunoSEQ multiplex PCR, yet TCRdb's version contains in-frame clones alone and is incomplete. Of fewer than 200,000 clones in the sample, approximately 90% are singletons; the top ten hold 0.53%. The material sequenced was peripheral blood. The origin of the receptors is a man between 50 and 59 years old with acute or convalescent COVID-19.

The chain employs TRBV5-1 and TRBJ2-1, with TRBD2 matching over 9 bases. Germline values: CDR1 SGHRS, CDR2 YFSETQ. The CDR3 is 15 residues long. The V and J ends lost 0 bases and 8 bases, in that order; junction bases with no gene match: 6. CDR3 in amino acids: CASSLEDSGSDEQFF. The DNA for the CDR3 is TGCGCCAGCAGCTTGGAAGATAGCGGGAGCGATGAGCAGTTCTTC.

This clone was seen a few times. The gene calls are TRBV10-3 and TRBJ2-7; no firm D call. This CDR3 spans 13 amino acids. Germline V gives CDR1 ENHRY, CDR2 SYGVKD. Between the trimmed V and J ends, which lost 7 bases and 2 bases, there was a span of 12 bases. Written as DNA, the CDR3 is TGTGCCATCAAGGCAGGCGCAACCTACGAGCAGTACTTC. Protein product: CAIKAGATYEQYF.

This rearrangement joins TRBV25-1 to TRBJ1-2, with D tentatively TRBD1 (5 bases). The CDR3 has 16 amino acids. V was shortened by 1 base and J by 7 bases, with 19 bases between the two germline ends. Per germline, CDR1 MGHDK and CDR2 SYGVNS. CDR3 loop: CASSESMGREAFGYTF. The CDR3 DNA reads as TGTGCCAGCAGTGAATCGATGGGCAGGGAGGCGTTTGGCTACACCTTC.

This rearrangement joins TRBV11-2 to TRBJ2-3; 7 bases line up with TRBD2. The CDR3 sequence is 16 residues long. V lost 5 bases to trimming and J lost 5 bases; unmatched junction nucleotides: 13. The V gene's germline CDR1 is SGHAT and CDR2 FQNNGV. The CDR3 protein is CASSLGRGSPIDTQYF. The CDR3 DNA is TGTGCCAGCAGCCTAGGGCGGGGGTCCCCTATAGATACGCAGTATTTT.

The rearrangement links TRBV12-3 or TRBV12-4 to TRBJ2-5; 7 bases fit TRBD2. J lost 1 base, V lost 10 bases, and 6 bases had no gene match. This CDR3 has 13 residues. The CDR3 DNA reads TGTGCCACCTTAGCGGGCGGCCAAGAGACCCAGTACTTC. It translates to CATLAGGQETQYF.

This chain links TRBV6-2 or TRBV6-3 with TRBJ1-1; D not resolved. V was trimmed by 2 bases and J by 10 bases, leaving 23 bases between them. Germline V gene data show CDR1 as MNHEY and CDR2 as SVGEGT. This CDR3 has 16 residues. The CDR3 is CASSYAPWAPAFGAFF. The CDR3 region has the DNA TGTGCCAGCAGTTACGCCCCGTGGGCTCCCGCGTTTGGAGCTTTCTTT.